The 30 T cell receptor beta chains in this list originate from one sample, sequenced in a study of T cells in Graves' hyperthyroidism and ophthalmopathy. RNA transcripts provided the source from which TCR beta CDR3 regions were amplified. HTBI primers were the set used in a first-round RT-PCR of the TCR CDR3. TCRdb used MiXCR to reprocess the multiplex PCR reads, holding one entry per CDR3 protein. The table includes approximately 410,000 distinct CDR3 sequences, 14% to 15% detected once. Sequencing was performed on blood. The receptor source for this set is a man between 18 and 35 years old with Graves' ophthalmopathy.

There are many counts of this clonotype. The chain combines TRBV10-1 with TRBJ2-3; TRBD2 matches 13 bases. The ends lost 2 bases at V and 3 bases at J; junction bases unmatched: 11. CDR1 is WNHNN, CDR2 SYGVQD, per germline (reference sequence). The CDR3 loop spans 19 amino acids. In DNA, the CDR3 is TGCGCCAGCAGTGAGGCAACTAGCGGGAGGGCCGGTTGGACAGATACGCAGTATTTT. This codes for CASSEATSGRAGWTDTQYF.

This clonotype was recorded many times. The chain carries TRBV20-1 and TRBJ2-3; D is unclear. The V gene lost 6 bases and the J gene lost 4 bases, with 11 bases spanning the gap. CDR3 length equals 12 residues. CDR1 DFQATT and CDR2 SNEGSKA come from the germline V gene (reference sequence). The CDR3 reads CSATKVADTQYF. The DNA for the CDR3 is TGCAGTGCCACAAAGGTCGCAGATACGCAGTATTTT.

The chain combines TRBV7-3 with TRBJ2-3; D remains unclear. Per germline, CDR1 SGHTA and CDR2 FQGTGA. V lost 2 bases and J 4 bases, leaving 7 bases between the germline ends. The CDR3 covers 13 residues. DNA for the CDR3: TGTGCCAGCAGCTTATTTAGCCCAGATACGCAGTATTTT. Amino acid sequence: CASSLFSPDTQYF.

In its sample, this clonotype was seen many times. This chain connects TRBV12-3 or TRBV12-4 to TRBJ1-1; TRBD1 matches 9 bases. The J segment lost 0 bases and the V segment lost 3 bases, leaving 8 bases of the junction unmatched. The CDR3 has 17 amino acids. The CDR3 bases are TGTGCCAGCAGTTTCCTCTTACACAGGGGGCTGAACACTGAAGCTTTCTTT. It is translated as CASSFLLHRGLNTEAFF.

This clonotype was counted many times. The chain uses TRBV20-1 and TRBJ2-7, with D unresolved. The germline V gene has CDR1 DFQATT and CDR2 SNEGSKA (reference sequence). The CDR3 consists of 12 residues. Trimming left V 4 bases short and J 2 bases short, with 9 bases between. The CDR3 loop reads CSATLQPYEQYF. CDR3 bases: TGCAGTGCTACCTTACAGCCCTACGAGCAGTACTTC.

The sample holds many counts of this clonotype. The chain joins TRBV2 to TRBJ2-1; weak D call: TRBD2 (7 bases). Trimming cost V 8 bases and J 4 bases, with 12 bases left between them. CDR1 and CDR2 from the germline V gene are SNHLY and FYNNEI. There are 13 residues in the CDR3. CDR3 nucleotides: TGTGCCAGCGGAGGGGGGGAATACAATGAGCAGTTCTTC. Translation: CASGGGEYNEQFF.

This clonotype was detected many times. V and J are TRBV9 and TRBJ2-7; 8 nucleotides line up with TRBD1. The V gene's germline CDR1 is SGDLS and CDR2 YYNGEE. The V gene end was trimmed by 2 bases and the J gene end by 6 bases; junction bases not matched to a gene: 10. This CDR3 region has 15 residues. This chain's CDR3 is CASSVTYRGSSEQYF. In nucleotides, the CDR3 is TGTGCCAGCAGCGTCACATACAGGGGGTCGTCCGAGCAGTACTTC. The full variable domain, with the rest looked up from reference TRBV9 and TRBJ2-7, is DSGVTQTPKHLITATGQRVTLRCSPRSGDLSVYWYQQSLDQGLQFLIQYYNGEERAKGNILERFSAQQFPDLHSELNLSSLELGDSALYFCASSVTYRGSSEQYFGPGTRLTVT.

This chain uses TRBV14 with TRBJ2-4, with D unresolved. Germline CDR1 is SGHDN and CDR2 is FVKESK. V was shortened by 0 bases and J by 5 bases, with 5 bases between the two germline ends. This CDR3 is 13 amino acids long. The CDR3 DNA follows: TGTGCCAGCAGCCAAGACCATCAAAACATTCAGTACTTC. Amino acid sequence: CASSQDHQNIQYF.

The chain recombines TRBV6-5 with TRBJ1-1; D unresolved. V dropped 2 bases and J dropped 11 bases, with 15 bases sitting between them. This CDR3 spans 13 amino acids. Germline V gene data show CDR1 as MNHEY and CDR2 as SVGAGI. CDR3 amino acids: CASSYSGNLRAFF. CDR3 nucleotide sequence: TGTGCCAGCAGTTACAGCGGGAACCTTAGGGCTTTCTTT.

Comment on this clonotype: Because it lacks the conserved phenylalanine or tryptophan at the end, this CDR3 is likely a read error. The chain couples TRBV3-1 to TRBJ2-7; 11 nucleotides align to TRBD2. Germline V gene lookup returns CDR1 LGHDT and CDR2 YNNKEL (reference sequence). The V gene end was trimmed by 2 bases and the J gene end by 3 bases; junction bases not matched to a gene: 3. This CDR3 has 15 amino acids. The CDR3 coding sequence is TGTGCCAGCAGCCAATCACTAGCGGGAGACTACGAGCAGTACCTC. As protein: CASSQSLAGDYEQYL.

This clonotype was observed many times. The chain recombines TRBV7-6 with TRBJ2-3; the D gene is possibly TRBD1 (6 bases). Trimming took off 4 bases at V and 1 base at J, with 12 bases between the two ends. Germline lookup yields CDR1 SGHVS and CDR2 FNYEAQ. CDR3 length: 15 amino acids. The CDR3 is CASSSLRQGTDTQYF. As DNA, the CDR3 is TGTGCCAGCAGCTCCTTGCGACAGGGCACAGATACGCAGTATTTT.

This clonotype was counted at least ten times. The chain employs TRBV29-1 and TRBJ1-1; no firm D call. The V gene lost 6 bases and the J gene lost 2 bases, with 7 bases spanning the gap. The germline V gene has CDR1 SQVTM and CDR2 ANQGSEA. The CDR3 spans 11 residues. DNA of the CDR3: TGCAGCGTCAAAACTAACACTGAAGCTTTCTTT. Residues: CSVKTNTEAFF.

As concerns this clonotype: This could be a read error, since a much larger clone is one nucleotide away. This chain links TRBV12-3 or TRBV12-4 with TRBJ2-7; maybe TRBD2 (5 bases). Matching the DNA end better, TRBJ2-1 makes the J call doubtful. The CDR3 has 16 amino acids. Here the CDR3 reads CASSPPLGSEPYEQFF. CDR3 DNA sequence: TGTGCCAGCTCACCCCCCCTGGGTAGCGAACCCTACGAGCAGTTCTTC.

The rearrangement uses TRBV10-3 and TRBJ1-5; 7 bases match TRBD1. The germline V gene has CDR1 ENHRY and CDR2 SYGVKD. The V segment lost 11 bases and the J segment 3 bases; nucleotides outside the gene matches: 10. The CDR3 totals 14 residues. CDR3 DNA sequence: TGTGCCGCCTCACGGCAGGGGGACAATCAGCCCCAGCATTTT. Translated: CAASRQGDNQPQHF.

This clonotype was observed many times. The V call is TRBV29-1, the J call TRBJ1-2, with 11 nucleotides matching TRBD1. This CDR3 comprises 15 residues. The germline V gene has CDR1 SQVTM and CDR2 ANQGSEA. V was clipped by 2 bases and J by 8 bases; unmatched bases: 10. CDR3 sequence: CSVEIGVDRGRGYTF. The CDR3 DNA reads as TGCAGCGTTGAAATTGGAGTGGACAGGGGGCGAGGCTACACCTTC.

This clonotype was seen ten or more times. The gene calls are TRBV29-1 and TRBJ1-3, with 8 bases matching TRBD1. This CDR3 spans 14 amino acids. Germline V gene sequence: CDR1 SQVTM, CDR2 ANQGSEA. The V and J ends lost 4 bases and 4 bases, in that order; junction bases with no gene match: 6. The CDR3 nucleotides read TGCAGCGTTGCCCAGGGGGCAAGAGGAAACACCATATATTTT. Its protein is CSVAQGARGNTIYF.

This clonotype was counted many times. The chain couples TRBV10-3 to TRBJ2-7; D tentatively fits TRBD1 or TRBD2 (5 bases each). Looked up from germline, CDR1 is ENHRY and CDR2 is SYGVKD. V was trimmed by 11 bases and J by 1 base, leaving 18 bases between them. The CDR3 spans 14 residues. The CDR3 DNA is TGTGCCCTAGGTTTGGGGGAGCCATCCTACGAGCAGTACTTC. It encodes CALGLGEPSYEQYF.

The rearrangement links TRBV29-1 to TRBJ1-1; weak D call: TRBD1 (5 bases). Germline V CDR1 and CDR2: SQVTM, ANQGSEA. V was pared by 4 bases and J by 4 bases, with 13 bases between. The CDR3 sequence is 13 residues long. This CDR3 reads CSVVESGGTEAFF. CDR3 nucleotides: TGCAGCGTTGTGGAGTCGGGGGGCACTGAAGCTTTCTTT.

This clonotype came up many times. The V call is TRBV7-6, the J call TRBJ2-1; TRBD2 matches at 8 bases. The CDR3 totals 19 residues. Germline V CDR1 and CDR2: SGHVS, FNYEAQ. Unmatched junction bases numbered 14, after V lost 0 bases and J lost 4 bases. CDR3 loop: CASSLAPLAGTLAYNEQFF. As DNA, the CDR3 is TGTGCCAGCAGCTTAGCCCCTTTAGCGGGGACGCTCGCTTACAATGAGCAGTTCTTC.

This clonotype came up a few times. V is TRBV6-1 and J is TRBJ1-5; 8 nucleotides agree with TRBD1. The V gene end was trimmed by 6 bases and the J gene end by 3 bases; junction bases not matched to a gene: 13. Germline assignment: CDR1 MNHNS and CDR2 SASEGT. CDR3 length equals 17 residues. CDR3 nucleotide sequence: TGTGCCAGCAGCGGACAGGGAATCAGCTTCTCCAATCAGCCCCAGCATTTT. Its protein is CASSGQGISFSNQPQHF.

This clonotype has at least ten counts. This rearrangement joins TRBV18 to TRBJ2-7, with D maybe TRBD2 (6 bases). Trimming took off 3 bases at V and 2 bases at J, with 17 bases between the two ends. The CDR3 loop spans 16 amino acids. CDR1 and CDR2 (germline): KGHSH, LQKENI. The CDR3 DNA sequence: TGTGCCAGCTCACCCCCTATCGGGAGTGCTACCTACGAGCAGTACTTC. Residues: CASSPPIGSATYEQYF.

There are many counts of this clonotype. The J gene is TRBJ1-3, the V gene TRBV6-1; TRBD1 matches at 7 bases. In germline, CDR1 is MNHNS, CDR2 SASEGT. Losses at the gene ends were 5 bases for V and 4 bases for J; bases not matched to a gene: 14. CDR3 length: 17 amino acids. Here the CDR3 reads CASSLSLRDSGGNTIYF. CDR3 nucleotide sequence: TGTGCCAGCAGTTTATCCCTCCGGGACAGCGGCGGAAACACCATATATTTT.

The table lists this clonotype with a few counts. This sequence joins TRBV19 and TRBJ2-7; 7 nucleotides agree with TRBD1. V was pared by 6 bases and J by 4 bases, with 12 bases of the junction left unmatched. The CDR3 is made up of 15 amino acids. Per germline, CDR1 LNHDA and CDR2 SQIVND (reference sequence). CDR3 in DNA: TGTGCCAGTAGGAACAGGGGTGAGGTGGAGTACGAGCAGTACTTC. Translation gives CASRNRGEVEYEQYF.

In this sample, this clonotype turned up a few times. The J gene is TRBJ2-1, the V gene TRBV3-1; TRBD2 might be the D (5 bases). Deletions cut 1 base from V and 0 bases from J, with 7 bases between. The CDR3 has 15 amino acids. The germline V gene has CDR1 LGHDT and CDR2 YNNKEL (reference sequence). Here the CDR3 reads CASSQGLASYNEQFF. The CDR3 DNA reads TGTGCCAGCAGCCAAGGTCTAGCCTCCTACAATGAGCAGTTCTTC.

This clonotype was observed many times. The V and J genes are TRBV2 and TRBJ2-2, with D maybe TRBD2 (5 bases). V lost 3 bases to trimming and J lost 5 bases, with 13 bases between them. The CDR3 sequence is 15 residues long. Germline-derived CDR1 and CDR2 are SNHLY and FYNNEI. CDR3 protein: CASSDTRETTGELFF. The CDR3 coding sequence is TGTGCCAGCAGTGATACTAGAGAGACAACCGGGGAGCTGTTTTTT.

The chain couples TRBV29-1 to TRBJ1-4; TRBD1 might be the D (6 bases). The CDR3 length is 11 residues. The germline CDR1 and CDR2 sequences are SQVTM and ANQGSEA. The V and J ends lost 6 bases and 10 bases respectively, with 12 bases between them. For the CDR3, the DNA is TGCAGCGTGGCCGAAGGGGGAAAACTGTTTTTT. This codes for CSVAEGGKLFF.

This clonotype was detected a few times. The chain joins TRBV5-1 to TRBJ2-7; TRBD2 matches at 11 bases. V shed 0 bases and J 0 bases; nucleotides not matched to a gene: 2. Per the germline V gene, CDR1 is SGHRS and CDR2 is YFSETQ. This CDR3 is built from 16 residues. The CDR3 bases are TGCGCCAGCAGCTTGGGACTAGCGGGGTACTCCTACGAGCAGTACTTC. It is translated as CASSLGLAGYSYEQYF.

This clonotype was recorded many times. The gene calls are TRBV20-1 and TRBJ1-3; possible D gene TRBD1, 6 bases. This CDR3 comprises 13 residues. The germline V and J ends were trimmed by 5 bases and 1 base, with 9 bases remaining between them. The germline CDR1 and CDR2 sequences are DFQATT and SNEGSKA (reference sequence). The CDR3 coding sequence is TGCAGTGCTGCACAGGGTTCTGGAAACACCATATATTTT. Protein sequence: CSAAQGSGNTIYF.

Turning to this clonotype: It may be a read error: a sequence one base away is much more abundant. The chain links TRBV14 to TRBJ2-7, with 7 bases lining up with TRBD1. With the DNA end fitting TRBJ2-1 better, the J assignment may be wrong. Germline V gene data show CDR1 as SGHDN and CDR2 as FVKESK. The CDR3 extends over 15 amino acids. CDR3 in DNA: TGTGCCAGCAGAGAGACAGGGCCTGATTACTACGAGCAGTTCTTC. Translation: CASRETGPDYYEQFF.

Ten or more counts support this clonotype. The CDR3 coding sequence is TGTGCCAGCTCACAGACAGGGACGGGCAATCAGCCCCAGCATTTT. Its protein product is CASSQTGTGNQPQHF. The rearrangement joins TRBV18 to TRBJ1-5; 7 nucleotides agree with TRBD1. The germline gives CDR1 KGHSH, CDR2 LQKENI. J was trimmed by 2 bases and V by 4 bases; bases with no gene match: 5. The CDR3 has 15 residues. Combining the CDR3 with reference TRBV18 and TRBJ1-5 gives the whole variable domain NAGVMQNPRHLVRRRGQEARLRCSPMKGHSHVYWYRQLPEEGLKFMVYLQKENIIDESGMPKERFSAEFPKEGPSILRIQQVVRGDSAAYFCASSQTGTGNQPQHFGDGTRLSIL.